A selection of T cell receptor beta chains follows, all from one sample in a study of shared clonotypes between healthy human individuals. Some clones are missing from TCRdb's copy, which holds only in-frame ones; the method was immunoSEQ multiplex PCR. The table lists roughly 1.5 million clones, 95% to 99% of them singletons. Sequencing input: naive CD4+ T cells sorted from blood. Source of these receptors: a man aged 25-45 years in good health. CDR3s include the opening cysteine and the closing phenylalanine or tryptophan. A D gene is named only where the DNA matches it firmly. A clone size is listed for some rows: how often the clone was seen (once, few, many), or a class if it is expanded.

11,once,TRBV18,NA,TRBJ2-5,TGTGCCAGCTCACCAAGTGGGTCCCAGTACTTC,CASSPSGSQYF
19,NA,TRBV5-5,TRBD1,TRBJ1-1,TGTGCCAGCAGCAACTCCGGGACAGGGCAGAGGCTCATGAACACTGAAGCTTTCTTT,CASSNSGTGQRLMNTEAFF
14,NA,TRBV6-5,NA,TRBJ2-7,TGTGCCAGCAGGAGCGAGACATTGAATTACGAGCAGTACTTC,CASRSETLNYEQYF
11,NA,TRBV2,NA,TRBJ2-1,TGTGCCATCTCTCCGTACAATGAGCAGTTCTTC,CAISPYNEQFF
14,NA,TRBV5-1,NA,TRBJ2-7,TGCGCCAGCAGCTTGGGGCGCAGTCCCTACGAGCAGTACTTC,CASSLGRSPYEQYF
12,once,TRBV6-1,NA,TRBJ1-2,TGTGCCAGCAGTCGACCACCTTATGGCTACACCTTC,CASSRPPYGYTF
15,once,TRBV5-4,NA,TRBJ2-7,TGTGCCAGCAGCTTGGAGGGGGGTAGTCTTTTCGAGCAGTACTTC,CASSLEGGSLFEQYF
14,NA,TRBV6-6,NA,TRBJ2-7,TGTGCCAGCATTCAGACTGGAACCTCCTACGAGCAGTACTTC,CASIQTGTSYEQYF
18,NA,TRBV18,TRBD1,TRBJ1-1,TGTGCCAGCTCACCTAAACCCGGGGACAGGGGGCCGGGCACTGAAGCTTTCTTT,CASSPKPGDRGPGTEAFF
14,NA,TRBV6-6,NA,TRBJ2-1,TGTGCCAGCTCTCGAGAACTAGCCTACAATGAGCAGTTCTTC,CASSRELAYNEQFF
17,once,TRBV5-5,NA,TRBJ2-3,TGTGCCAGCAGCTTGGGGGAAGGGCCCGCAGGGACAGATACGCAGTATTTT,CASSLGEGPAGTDTQYF
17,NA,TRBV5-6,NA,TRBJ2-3,TGTGCCAGCAGCTTGAGGTATCGACTCGGGGCACAGGGTACGCAGTATTTT,CASSLRYRLGAQGTQYF
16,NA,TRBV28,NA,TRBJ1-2,TGTGCCAGCATCTCACCCGGGCGCGGGGAGGGCTATGGCTACACCTTC,CASISPGRGEGYGYTF
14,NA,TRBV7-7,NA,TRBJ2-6,TGTGCCAGCAGCTCAACCCCCGGGGCCAACGTCCTGACTTTC,CASSSTPGANVLTF
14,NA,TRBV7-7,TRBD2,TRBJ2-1,TGTGCTAGCAGCGTCCTGACTAGCGGGAGTGAGCAGTTCTTC,CASSVLTSGSEQFF
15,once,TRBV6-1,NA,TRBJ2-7,TGTGCCAGCAGTGAAGCCAGACCTCCAGGGAAGAAGCAGTACTTC,CASSEARPPGKKQYF
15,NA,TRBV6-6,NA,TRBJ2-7,TGTGCCAGCAGTTACCCGGACCGTGGCTCCTACGAGCAGTACTTC,CASSYPDRGSYEQYF
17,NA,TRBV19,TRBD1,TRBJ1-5,TGTGCCAGTAGTCGACTTCCGCTGGCAGGGGGGCATCAGCCCCAGCATTTT,CASSRLPLAGGHQPQHF
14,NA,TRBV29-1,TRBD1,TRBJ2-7,TGCAGCGTTGACGGGGACAGGGCAGGCTACGAGCAGTACTTC,CSVDGDRAGYEQYF
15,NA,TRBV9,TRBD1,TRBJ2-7,TGTGCCAGCAGCCCAGACTGGGACAGCTCCTACGAGCAGTACTTC,CASSPDWDSSYEQYF
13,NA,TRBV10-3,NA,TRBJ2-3,TGTGCCATCAGTGGGGCAGTCACAGATACGCAGTATTTT,CAISGAVTDTQYF
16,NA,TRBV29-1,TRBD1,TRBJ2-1,TGCAGCGTTGAGAAAGGCAGGGGGCTAACCTACAATGAGCAGTTCTTC,CSVEKGRGLTYNEQFF
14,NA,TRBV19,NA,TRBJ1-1,TGTGCCAGTAGTCGTGACAGGTTGAACACTGAAGCTTTCTTT,CASSRDRLNTEAFF
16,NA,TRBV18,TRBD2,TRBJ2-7,TGTGCCAGCTCACCAAAAGCGGGAGGGGGGATCTACGAGCAGTACTTC,CASSPKAGGGIYEQYF
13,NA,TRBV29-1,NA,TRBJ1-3,TGCAGCGTTGAAAAGGACTCTGGAAACACCATATATTTT,CSVEKDSGNTIYF
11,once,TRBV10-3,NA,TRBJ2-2,TGTGCCATCAGAGGGGCCGGGGAGCTGTTTTTT,CAIRGAGELFF
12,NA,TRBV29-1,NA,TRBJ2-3,TGCAGCGCCGAGGGCCGTCCCGAGACGCAGTATTTT,CSAEGRPETQYF
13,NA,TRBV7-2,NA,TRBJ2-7,TGTGCCAGCAGCCCCCGTGTCGCCTACGAGCAGTACTTC,CASSPRVAYEQYF
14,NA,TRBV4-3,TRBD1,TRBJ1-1,TGCGCCAGCAGCCAAGGGGACAGGGACACTGAAGCTTTCTTT,CASSQGDRDTEAFF
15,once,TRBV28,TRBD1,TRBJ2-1,TGTGCCAGCGGGACAGACTGGAGCTCCTACAATGAGCAGTTCTTC,CASGTDWSSYNEQFF
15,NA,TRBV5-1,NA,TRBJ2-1,TGCGCCAGCAGCTTGATAAGCGGAATCTACAATGAGCAGTTCTTC,CASSLISGIYNEQFF
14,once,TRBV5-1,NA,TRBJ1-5,TGCGCCAGCAGCCCCACAGGGTTTGGGCAGCCCCAGCATTTT,CASSPTGFGQPQHF
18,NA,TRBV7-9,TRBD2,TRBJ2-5,TGTGCCAGCAGCTTTACGGGACTAGCGGTTTGGGGCCAAGAGACCCAGTACTTC,CASSFTGLAVWGQETQYF
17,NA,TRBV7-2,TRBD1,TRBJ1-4,TGTGCCAGCAGTCCAATGACGCCCGGGACAGGGGGTGAGAAACTGTTTTTT,CASSPMTPGTGGEKLFF
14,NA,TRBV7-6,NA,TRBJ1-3,TGTGCCAGCAGCTTATCGGCGGAAGGAAACACCATATACTTT,CASSLSAEGNTIYF
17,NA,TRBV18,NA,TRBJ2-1,TGTGCCAGCTCACCACTAACGGGAGTTGGGTCCTACAATGAGCAGTTCTTC,CASSPLTGVGSYNEQFF
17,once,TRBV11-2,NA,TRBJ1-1,TGTGCCAGCAGCTTAGTCGGTAGGGGTGGAGGTCACACTGAAGCTTTCTTT,CASSLVGRGGGHTEAFF
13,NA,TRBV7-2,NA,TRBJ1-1,TGTGCCAGCAGCCGACAGGCAGGGACTGAAGCTTTCTTT,CASSRQAGTEAFF
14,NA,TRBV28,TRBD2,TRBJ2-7,TGTGCCAGCAGTTCTTGGGGAGGGAACTACGAGCAGTACTTC,CASSSWGGNYEQYF
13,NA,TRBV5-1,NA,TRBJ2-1,TGCGCCAGCAGCTTGGCCGTGGACAATGAGCAGTTCTTC,CASSLAVDNEQFF
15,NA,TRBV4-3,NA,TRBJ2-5,TGCGCCAGCAGCCCGAGGGGAGGGGGCAGTGAGACCCAGTACTTC,CASSPRGGGSETQYF
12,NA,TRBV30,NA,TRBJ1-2,TGTGCCTGGAGTGTTCTCACATATGGCTACACCTTC,CAWSVLTYGYTF
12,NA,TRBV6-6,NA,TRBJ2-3,TGTGCCAGCAGTCCGATCGCGGATACGCAGTATTTT,CASSPIADTQYF
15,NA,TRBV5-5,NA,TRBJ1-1,TGTGCCAGCAGCGAGAGCTTAACCATGAACACTGAAGCTTTCTTT,CASSESLTMNTEAFF
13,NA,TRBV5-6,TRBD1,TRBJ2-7,TGTGCCAGCAGCACGGACAGGGGGGCCGAGCAGTACTTC,CASSTDRGAEQYF
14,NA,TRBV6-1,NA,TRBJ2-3,TGTGCCAGCAGTGAACAGAGATCGATAGATACGCAGTATTTT,CASSEQRSIDTQYF
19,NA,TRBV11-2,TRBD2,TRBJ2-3,TGTGCCAGCAGCCAGACCCGGGGAGCGGGACCCCTCAGCACAGATACGCAGTATTTT,CASSQTRGAGPLSTDTQYF